One sample yielded the 11 T cell receptor beta chains listed below, sequenced in a study of T cell clonality in common variable immunodeficiency. The table came from immunoSEQ multiplex PCR; TCRdb's copy has only in-frame clones and leaves some out. This sample has some 50,000 clones, each found more than once. Sequences were obtained from peripheral blood mononuclear cells. Receptors were obtained from a person aged 18-70 years in good health.

As regards this clone: The observed sequence ends 3 residues before the CDR3 terminus, with the missing tail filled in from the germline J gene. This rearrangement joins TRBV11-3 to TRBJ2-1; no reliable D call. Deletions cut 5 bases from V and 5 bases from J, with 10 bases between. Germline V gene data show CDR1 as SGHNT and CDR2 as YENEEA. This CDR3 is built from 13 residues. CDR3 sequence: CASSVNTHNEQFF. CDR3 DNA, as far as it was read: TGTGCCAGCAGCGTAAATACACACAATGAG.

This clone was counted at least ten times. The read is 3 residues too short to cover the CDR3 end, so that end is filled in from the germline J gene. The V call is TRBV5-1, the J call TRBJ1-6; D not resolved. The germline V gene encodes CDR1 SGHRS and CDR2 YFSETQ. The CDR3 length is 16 residues. V was cut by 1 base and J by 10 bases, with 18 bases left in between. The sequenced CDR3 bases are TGCGCCAGCAGCTTGAGCGGGTTACCGATATCCTCACCC. This translates into CASSLSGLPISSP. The full CDR3 reads CASSLSGLPISSPLHF. The full variable domain, its missing parts supplied by reference TRBV5-1 and TRBJ1-6, is KAGVTQTPRYLIKTRGQQVTLSCSPISGHRSVSWYQQTPGQGLQFLFEYFSETQRNKGNFPGRFSGRQFSNSRSEMNVSTLELGDSALYLCASSLSGLPISSPLHFGNGTRLTVT.

This clone was observed at least ten times. The CDR3 end is not reached by the read, which stops 3 residues before it; the germline J gene fills it in. This chain connects TRBV19 to TRBJ2-1; D gene unclear. The CDR3 is 14 amino acids. Germline V gene sequence: CDR1 LNHDA, CDR2 SQIVND (reference sequence). Trimming shortened V by 5 bases and J by 0 bases, and 8 bases separated the two germline ends. CDR3 DNA, as far as it was read: TGTGCCAGTAGTCCCGCGGACTCCTACAATGAG. Translating it yields CASSPADSYNE. The entire CDR3 reads CASSPADSYNEQFF.

Comment on this clone: From the germline J gene comes the end of the CDR3, since the read stops 3 residues before it. The chain recombines TRBV18 with TRBJ1-2; D unresolved. The CDR3 has 12 amino acids. Germline V CDR1 and CDR2: KGHSH, LQKENI. The CDR3 bases that were read are TGTGCCAGCTCACTAACCAGTTACGAC. It is translated as CASSLTSYD. The entire CDR3 reads CASSLTSYDYTF.

On this clone itself: Read data end 3 residues before the CDR3 end; the end is taken from the germline J gene. This chain connects TRBV13 to TRBJ1-2, with unresolved D. The V gene lost 0 bases and the J gene lost 1 base, with 6 bases spanning the gap. CDR1 and CDR2 from the germline V gene are PRHDT and FYEKMQ (reference sequence). CDR3 length: 14 residues. The CDR3 bases that were read are TGTGCCAGCAGCTTAGGGCGGATTAACTATGGC. As protein: CASSLGRINYG. From start to end, the CDR3 is CASSLGRINYGYTF.

Many counts were recorded for this clone. The read is 3 residues too short to cover the CDR3 end, so that end is filled in from the germline J gene. The J gene is TRBJ1-5, the V gene TRBV7-2; D gene uncertain. This CDR3 has 13 amino acids. V was clipped by 7 bases and J by 4 bases, with 11 bases between them. Per the germline V gene, CDR1 is SGHTA and CDR2 is FQGNSA. CDR3 DNA, as far as it was read: TGTGCCAGCACCTTTCAGGCGAATCAGCCC. Amino acid sequence: CASTFQANQP. The CDR3 in its entirety is CASTFQANQPQHF.

This clone was seen at least ten times. The read halts 3 residues ahead of the CDR3 end, with the missing end drawn from the germline J gene. The rearrangement uses TRBV19 and TRBJ1-2; 7 bases are shared with TRBD1. After removal of 7 bases from V and 4 bases from J, the junction contained 9 bases not matched to a gene. Germline V gene lookup returns CDR1 LNHDA and CDR2 SQIVND (reference sequence). The CDR3 covers 14 residues. Here the CDR3 reads CASTQTGPPYGYTF. The sequenced part of the CDR3 DNA is TGTGCCAGTACCCAGACAGGGCCTCCCTATGGC.

This clone was seen ten or more times. An end of the junction does not agree with germline; a read error may underlie this. With the read ending 3 residues before the CDR3 end, the germline J gene is used to fill in that end. This chain joins TRBV4-2 and TRBJ2-5; 11 nucleotides agree with TRBD2. This CDR3 spans 17 amino acids. Per germline, CDR1 LGHNA and CDR2 YNFKEQ. Incomplete CDR3 DNA: TGCGCCAGCAGCCAAGAGTTAGCGGGGGGGCGGAGAGAGACC. This codes for CASSQELAGGRRET. The entire CDR3 sequence reads CASSQELAGGRRETQYF.

This clone was counted ten times or more. The read halts 3 residues ahead of the CDR3 end, with the missing end drawn from the germline J gene. This chain links TRBV4-2 with TRBJ2-4; 10 bases fit TRBD1. Trimming removed 2 bases from V and 1 base from J; junction bases left unmatched: 2. From germline, CDR1 is LGHNA and CDR2 YNFKEQ. The length of the CDR3 is 16 residues. Incomplete CDR3 DNA: TGTGCCAGCAGCCAAACGGGACAGGGGGCCAAAAACATT. This sequence encodes CASSQTGQGAKNI. Given in full, the CDR3 is CASSQTGQGAKNIQYF.

This clone was counted ten times or more. The read ends 3 residues early relative to the CDR3; the germline J gene fills the gap. This chain connects TRBV5-1 to TRBJ2-3; TRBD2 aligns across 10 bases. CDR3 size: 17 residues. V lost 0 bases to trimming and J lost 6 bases; unmatched junction nucleotides: 10. Germline lookup yields CDR1 SGHRS and CDR2 YFSETQ. The part of the CDR3 DNA that was read is TGCGCCAGCAGCTTGGTGCCGAGCGGGGGGGACGGGGATACG. As protein: CASSLVPSGGDGDT. The entire CDR3 protein is CASSLVPSGGDGDTQYF.

This clone was seen many times. The read falls 3 residues short of the CDR3 end, and the missing part is taken from the germline J gene. Additional DNA sequences in this sample encode the identical CDR3. The chain combines TRBV5-1 with TRBJ1-2; D unclear. V lost 1 base, J lost 0 bases, and 4 bases lay in between. CDR3 length equals 13 residues. In germline, CDR1 is SGHRS, CDR2 YFSETQ. This CDR3 reads CASSLTANYGYTF. The sequenced CDR3 bases are TGCGCCAGCAGCTTGACAGCTAACTATGGC.